The sequence of this TCR beta chain was determined in a study of CD8 T cells in ankylosing spondylitis. On this clonotype itself: Its target is not known.

CDR1 MNHEY and CDR2 SMNVEV come from the germline V gene (reference sequence). This CDR3 comprises 14 residues. Trimming left V 5 bases short and J 7 bases short, with 17 bases between. In TCRdb, the 5' RACE reads were re-called with MiXCR into one record per CDR3 protein. The table shows some 800,000 distinct CDR3 sequences, with roughly 10% occurring only once. Findings of the study overall: What seemed typical of ankylosing spondylitis blood was a TCR beta motif built from roughly eight highly homologous variants. Disease-linked clones reportedly concentrated significantly in matched ankylosing spondylitis synovial fluid.

The V call is TRBV27, the J call TRBJ1-2, with D possibly TRBD1 on 6 matching bases. What was sequenced was blood, either unsorted or a sorted T cell fraction (not recorded which). The source is a male donor with ankylosing spondylitis. CDR3 nucleotide sequence: TGTGCCAGCAGTAGATGGGGGGCGTCAACTGGCTACACCTTC. Amino acids: CASSRWGASTGYTF.